This TCR beta chain was identified during a study of T-cell reconstitution after alpha-beta-depleted transplantation in children. Study outcomes and limitations: It was surviving recipient T cells and thymic progenitors that gave some patients high TCRbeta diversity at day 60. Expanded graft clones, several hundred of them, were reportedly the source of alpha-beta T cells about two months after transplant. After one year, T-cell counts and TCRbeta diversity mostly came from new T cells.

Between the trimmed V and J ends, which lost 2 bases and 4 bases, there was a span of 6 bases. CDR3 length: 12 residues. Germline values: CDR1 MNHNS, CDR2 SASEGT. Points on this clonotype: Its antigen is not identified.

A library of TCRbeta sequences, prepared with unique molecular identifiers, was generated. Via MiXCR, TCRdb re-called the PCR reads, giving one row per CDR3 protein. The data show 550,000 to 600,000 distinct CDR3 sequences, with 23% seen just once and 14% held by the top ten. This sequence was found in a boy younger than two who had a stem cell transplant for acute myeloid leukemia, so the T cells may come from the graft donor. The J gene is TRBJ2-7, the V gene TRBV6-1; no clear D. Specimen: PBMCs, mostly from graft donor cells, collected 360 days after TCRalphabeta/CD19-depleted stem cell transplant. The CDR3 is CASSESVYEQYF. CDR3 nucleotide sequence: TGTGCCAGCAGTGAAAGCGTTTACGAGCAGTACTTC.